The 8 T cell receptor beta chains in this list originate from one sample, sequenced in a study of CD8 T cells in acute hepatitis C reinfection. Libraries were prepared by immunoSEQ multiplex PCR; TCRdb keeps only in-frame clonotypes and omits some of them. The data contain 1,200 to 1,500 clones, around 50% of them singletons. Study-wide points: Overrepresentation in the naive pool did not explain the preferential TRBV04 and TRBV06 usage seen in all groups.

Regarding time point: acute HCV infection, within 168 days of estimated infection date. The hepatitis C virus-specific receptor repertoire was characterized directly ex vivo, with no prior expansion in culture. Material: HCV NS3-1073 tetramer-sorted CD8+ T cells from PBMCs, obtained during acute infection. These receptors all stem from a young woman with chronic hepatitis C.

The V gene is TRBV10-3, the J gene TRBJ2-3; TRBD2 matches at 10 bases. With V trimmed by 3 bases and J by 4 bases, 10 bases remained unmatched. The CDR3 loop spans 17 amino acids. From germline, CDR1 is ENHRY and CDR2 SYGVKD. CDR3: CAISELASGGYPDTQYF. The CDR3, as DNA: TGTGCCATCAGTGAACTTGCTAGCGGGGGTTATCCAGATACGCAGTATTTT.

This sequence joins TRBV16 and TRBJ2-5; perhaps TRBD1 as D (6 bases). Germline V gene lookup returns CDR1 KGHSY and CDR2 FQNENV. Trimming took 1 base from V and 2 from J, leaving 20 bases between them. The CDR3 covers 18 residues. CDR3 loop: CASSQWGTRVAKQETQYF. In nucleotides, the CDR3 is TGTGCCAGCAGCCAATGGGGGACAAGGGTCGCGAAGCAAGAGACCCAGTACTTC.

The V and J genes are TRBV9 and TRBJ2-3; 10 bases align to TRBD2. With 0 bases clipped from V and 5 bases from J, the junction kept 9 bases outside the gene matches. The CDR3 has 17 residues. The germline CDR1 and CDR2 sequences are SGDLS and YYNGEE. The CDR3, as DNA: TGTGCCAGCAGCGTAGAAGGCCCTAGCGGGGGTGGAGATACGCAGTATTTT. Its protein product is CASSVEGPSGGGDTQYF.

Comment on this clone: Distinct nucleotide sequences in the sample also encode this CDR3. The chain employs TRBV4-3 and TRBJ2-7, with TRBD2 identical over 9 bases. The CDR3 has 18 amino acids. The germline V gene encodes CDR1 LGHNA and CDR2 YSLEER. The V segment lost 0 bases and the J segment 0 bases; nucleotides outside the gene matches: 9. The CDR3 nucleotides read TGCGCCAGCAGCCAAGAGCCCGGTTTAGCGGGGGCCTCCTACGAGCAGTACTTC. The encoded protein is CASSQEPGLAGASYEQYF.

V and J are TRBV13 and TRBJ2-1; D is unresolved. The CDR3 is 15 residues long. The germline CDR1 and CDR2 sequences are PRHDT and FYEKMQ (reference sequence). The germline V and J ends were trimmed by 2 bases and 0 bases, with 8 bases remaining between them. The CDR3 is CASSLPQSSYNEQFF. CDR3 DNA sequence: TGTGCCAGCAGCTTACCTCAGAGCTCCTACAATGAGCAGTTCTTC.

This clone was observed a handful of times. The rearrangement joins TRBV29-1 to TRBJ2-5; 13 bases are a match to TRBD2. The CDR3 totals 17 residues. The J segment lost 4 bases and the V segment lost 5 bases, leaving 13 bases of the junction unmatched. CDR1 and CDR2 (germline): SQVTM, ANQGSEA. CDR3 sequence (DNA): TGCAGCGTTTCTTACCTGGGACTAGCGGGAATTGGAGAGACCCAGTACTTC. Its translation is CSVSYLGLAGIGETQYF. The full variable domain, completed using reference TRBV29-1 and TRBJ2-5, is SAVISQKPSRDICQRGTSLTIQCQVDSQVTMMFWYRQQPGQSLTLIATANQGSEATYESGFVIDKFPISRPNLTFSTLTVSNMSPEDSSIYLCSVSYLGLAGIGETQYFGPGTRLLVL.

The V and J genes are TRBV2 and TRBJ1-2; a possible D gene is TRBD1 (5 bases). Between the trimmed V and J ends, which lost 1 base and 5 bases, there was a span of 8 bases. Germline V CDR1 and CDR2: SNHLY, FYNNEI. The length of the CDR3 is 13 residues. CDR3 sequence: CASSEGQGYGYTF. CDR3 nucleotides: TGTGCCAGCAGTGAAGGCCAGGGTTATGGCTACACCTTC.

V and J are TRBV4-3 and TRBJ2-6; D possibly corresponds to TRBD2 (6 bases). Germline CDR1 LGHNA, CDR2 YSLEER. CDR3 size: 17 residues. V lost 0 bases and J lost 0, with 9 bases in between. The CDR3 region is CASSQDGGNSGANVLTF. CDR3 sequence (DNA): TGCGCCAGCAGCCAAGATGGGGGGAACTCTGGGGCCAACGTCCTGACTTTC.